The TCR beta chain described here comes from a study of T cells in Graves' hyperthyroidism and ophthalmopathy. Study in general: Initial diagnosis, before any treatment, was when peripheral blood was collected.

The CDR3 is made up of 16 amino acids. V lost 7 bases, J lost 4 bases, and 10 bases stayed unmatched. Researchers took RNA transcripts and amplified the TCR beta CDR3 regions from them. The HTBI primer set drove a first-round RT-PCR of the TCR CDR3. TCRdb re-derived calls from the multiplex PCR reads in MiXCR, one entry per CDR3 protein. The sample yields fewer than 750,000 distinct CDR3 sequences, around 15% seen once. In its sample, this clonotype was seen a few times. This chain links TRBV12-3 or TRBV12-4 with TRBJ1-1; 12 bases fit TRBD1. Sequencing was done on a sample of blood. This receptor was obtained from a middle-aged woman with Graves' ophthalmopathy. CDR3 DNA sequence: TGTGCCAGCAAGGGGACAGGGGGCTCGTCTTTCACTGAAGCTTTCTTT. Its protein is CASKGTGGSSFTEAFF.